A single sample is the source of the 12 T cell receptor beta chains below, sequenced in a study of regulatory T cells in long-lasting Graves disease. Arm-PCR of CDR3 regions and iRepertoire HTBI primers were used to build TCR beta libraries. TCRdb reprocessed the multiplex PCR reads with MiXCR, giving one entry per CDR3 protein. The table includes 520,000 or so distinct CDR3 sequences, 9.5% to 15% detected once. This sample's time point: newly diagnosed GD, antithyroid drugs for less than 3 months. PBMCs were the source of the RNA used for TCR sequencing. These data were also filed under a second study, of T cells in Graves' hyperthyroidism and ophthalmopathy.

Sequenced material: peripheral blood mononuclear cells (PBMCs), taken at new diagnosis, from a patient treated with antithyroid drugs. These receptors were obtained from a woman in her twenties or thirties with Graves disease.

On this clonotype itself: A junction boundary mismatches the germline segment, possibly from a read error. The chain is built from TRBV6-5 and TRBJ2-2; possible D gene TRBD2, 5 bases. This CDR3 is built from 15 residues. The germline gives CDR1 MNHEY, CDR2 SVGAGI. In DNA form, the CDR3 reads TGTGACAGCAGTTATGGGCCGGGAATCGCCGGGGAGCTGTTTTTT. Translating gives CDSSYGPGIAGELFF.

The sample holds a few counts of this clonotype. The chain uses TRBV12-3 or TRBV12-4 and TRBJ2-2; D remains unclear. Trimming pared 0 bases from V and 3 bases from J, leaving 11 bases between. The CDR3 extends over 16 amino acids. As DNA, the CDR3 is TGTGCCAGCAGTTTAGCGCAGTCGGTAGACACCGGGGAGCTGTTTTTT. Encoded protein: CASSLAQSVDTGELFF.

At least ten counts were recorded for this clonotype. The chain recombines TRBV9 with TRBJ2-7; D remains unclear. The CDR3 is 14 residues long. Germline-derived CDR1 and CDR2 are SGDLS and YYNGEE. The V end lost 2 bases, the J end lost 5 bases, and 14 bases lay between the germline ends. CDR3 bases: TGTGCCAGCAGCGTCCGCGACTTGCCAAACGAGCAGTACTTC. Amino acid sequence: CASSVRDLPNEQYF.

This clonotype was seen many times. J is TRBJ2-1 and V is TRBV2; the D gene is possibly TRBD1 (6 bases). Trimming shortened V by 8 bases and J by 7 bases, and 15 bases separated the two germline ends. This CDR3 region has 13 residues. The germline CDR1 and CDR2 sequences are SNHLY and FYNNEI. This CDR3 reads CASAYREFNEQFF. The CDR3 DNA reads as TGTGCCAGCGCTTACAGGGAATTTAATGAGCAGTTCTTC.

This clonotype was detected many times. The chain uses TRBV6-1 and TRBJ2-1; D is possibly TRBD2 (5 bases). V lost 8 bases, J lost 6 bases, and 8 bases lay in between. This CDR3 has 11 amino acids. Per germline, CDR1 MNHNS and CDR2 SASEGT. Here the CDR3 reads CASPEGNEQFF. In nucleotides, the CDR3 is TGTGCCAGCCCAGAGGGCAATGAGCAGTTCTTC.

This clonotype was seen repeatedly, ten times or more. CDR3 nucleotide sequence: TGTGCCAGCAGCGTAGCCGGGGGAGGTACCGGGGAGCTGTTTTTT. Its translation is CASSVAGGGTGELFF. The rearrangement joins TRBV9 to TRBJ2-2; tentative D call: TRBD2 (6 bases). The CDR3 is 15 amino acids. The V gene lost 0 bases and the J gene lost 5 bases, with 11 bases spanning the gap. The V gene's germline CDR1 is SGDLS and CDR2 YYNGEE.

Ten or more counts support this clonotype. The chain's CDR3 is CASSQSRGHSRGYTF. Here the CDR3 DNA reads TGTGCCAGCAGCCAGTCCCGGGGGCATTCACGTGGCTACACCTTC. The chain uses TRBV14 and TRBJ1-2; maybe TRBD1 (6 bases). The V gene's germline CDR1 is SGHDN and CDR2 FVKESK. CDR3 length: 15 amino acids. V was pared by 3 bases and J by 7 bases, with 18 bases between.

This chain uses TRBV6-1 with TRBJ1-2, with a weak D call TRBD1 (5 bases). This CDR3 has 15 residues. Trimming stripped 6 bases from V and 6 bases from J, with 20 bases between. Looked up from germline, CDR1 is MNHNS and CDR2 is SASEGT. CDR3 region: CASRVAGTKLDGYTF. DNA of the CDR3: TGTGCCAGCAGGGTCGCCGGGACGAAACTTGATGGCTACACCTTC.

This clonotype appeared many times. CDR3 amino acids: CASSYPGRGGRDTEAFF. CDR3 in DNA: TGTGCCAGCAGTTACCCTGGCCGGGGGGGCAGGGACACTGAAGCTTTCTTT. This chain links TRBV6-5 with TRBJ1-1; D is possibly TRBD1 (6 bases). The V end lost 2 bases, the J end lost 3 bases, and 19 bases lay between the germline ends. Germline CDR1 reads MNHEY; CDR2 reads SVGAGI. CDR3 length equals 17 residues.

Here the CDR3 reads CASSSPLAIAHYNEQFF. CDR3 DNA sequence: TGTGCCAGCAGTTCCCCGCTAGCGATCGCCCACTACAATGAGCAGTTCTTC. The V call is TRBV6-5, the J call TRBJ2-1, with D perhaps matching TRBD2 (6 bases). The CDR3 has 17 residues. Trimming stripped 4 bases from V and 3 bases from J, with 19 bases between. Germline V gives CDR1 MNHEY, CDR2 SVGAGI.

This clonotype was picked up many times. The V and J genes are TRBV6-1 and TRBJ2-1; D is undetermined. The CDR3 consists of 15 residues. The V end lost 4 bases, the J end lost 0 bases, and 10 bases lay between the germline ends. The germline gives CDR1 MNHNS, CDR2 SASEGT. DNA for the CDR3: TGTGCCAGCAGTGTACTCAGGTCCTCCTACAATGAGCAGTTCTTC. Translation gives CASSVLRSSYNEQFF.

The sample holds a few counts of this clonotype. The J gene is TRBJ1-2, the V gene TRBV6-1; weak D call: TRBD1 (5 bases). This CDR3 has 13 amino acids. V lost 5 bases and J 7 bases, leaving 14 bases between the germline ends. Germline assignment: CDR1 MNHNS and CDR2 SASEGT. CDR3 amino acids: CASSQGGVRGYTF. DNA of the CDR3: TGTGCCAGCAGTCAGGGCGGGGTTCGTGGCTACACCTTC.